This T cell receptor (beta chain) was retrieved from a study of regulatory T cells in long-lasting Graves disease. This clonotype has just a few counts. Time point given: newly diagnosed GD, antithyroid drugs for less than 3 months. The authors made the TCR library using RNA they extracted from PBMCs. Tubes containing EDTA received 7 to 10 milliliters of drawn peripheral blood. CDR3-region Arm-PCR and iRepertoire HTBI primers produced the TCR beta libraries. TCRdb passed the multiplex PCR reads through MiXCR, listing each CDR3 protein once. The sample records 400,000 to 500,000 distinct CDR3 sequences, roughly 15% being singletons. These data were also reused for a study on T cells in Graves' hyperthyroidism and ophthalmopathy. That work contributes: Initially, a first-round RT-PCR of the TCR CDR3 employed the HTBI primer set. Most clonotypes expanded in the thyroid (above 0.001) were also present in blood.

Sequencing used peripheral blood mononuclear cells (PBMCs), obtained at new diagnosis, from a patient treated with antithyroid drugs. The TCR originated in a woman aged 18-29 years with Graves disease.

In DNA form, the CDR3 reads TGTGCCACACAGTGGGGGCGAAGGGACTATGGCTACACCTTC. Its translation: CATQWGRRDYGYTF. The rearrangement links TRBV15 to TRBJ1-2, with D perhaps matching TRBD1 (6 bases). V was pared by 9 bases and J by 3 bases, with 17 bases between. CDR3 size: 14 residues. Germline V gene sequence: CDR1 LNHNV, CDR2 YYDKDF (reference sequence).